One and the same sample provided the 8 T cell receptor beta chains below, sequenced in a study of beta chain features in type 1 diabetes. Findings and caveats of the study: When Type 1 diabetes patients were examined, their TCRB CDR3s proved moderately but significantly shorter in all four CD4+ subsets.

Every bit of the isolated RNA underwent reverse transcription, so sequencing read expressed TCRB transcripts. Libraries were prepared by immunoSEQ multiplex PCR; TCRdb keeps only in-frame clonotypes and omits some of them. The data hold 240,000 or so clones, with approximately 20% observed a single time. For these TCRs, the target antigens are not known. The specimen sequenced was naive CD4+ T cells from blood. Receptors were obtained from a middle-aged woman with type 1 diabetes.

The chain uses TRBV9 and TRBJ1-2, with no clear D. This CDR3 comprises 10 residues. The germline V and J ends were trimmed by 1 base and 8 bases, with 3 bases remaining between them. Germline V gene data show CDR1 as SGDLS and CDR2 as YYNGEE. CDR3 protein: CASSVLGYTF. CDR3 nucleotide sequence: TGTGCCAGCAGCGTACTGGGCTACACCTTC.

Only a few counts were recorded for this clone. In DNA form, the CDR3 reads TGTGCCAGCAGCGTAGGTGGCGGGAGAGGTCCAGAGACCCAGTACTTC. It is translated as CASSVGGGRGPETQYF. The chain has TRBV9 and TRBJ2-5, with 7 bases lining up with TRBD2. CDR1 and CDR2 (germline): SGDLS, YYNGEE. J lost 4 bases, V lost 0 bases, and 9 bases had no gene match. This CDR3 region has 16 residues.

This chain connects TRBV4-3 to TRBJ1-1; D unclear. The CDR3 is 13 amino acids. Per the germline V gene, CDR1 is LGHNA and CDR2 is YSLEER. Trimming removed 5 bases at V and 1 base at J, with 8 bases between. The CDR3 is CASSYKQNTEAFF. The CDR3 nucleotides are TGCGCCAGCAGCTACAAACAGAACACTGAAGCTTTCTTT.

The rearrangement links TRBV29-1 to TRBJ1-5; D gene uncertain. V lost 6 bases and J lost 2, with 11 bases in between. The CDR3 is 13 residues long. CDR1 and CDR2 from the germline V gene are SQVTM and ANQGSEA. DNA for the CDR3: TGCAGCGTCGCCCACGGGGGCAATCAGCCCCAGCATTTT. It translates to CSVAHGGNQPQHF. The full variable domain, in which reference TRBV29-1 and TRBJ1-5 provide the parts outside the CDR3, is SAVISQKPSRDICQRGTSLTIQCQVDSQVTMMFWYRQQPGQSLTLIATANQGSEATYESGFVIDKFPISRPNLTFSTLTVSNMSPEDSSIYLCSVAHGGNQPQHFGDGTRLSIL.

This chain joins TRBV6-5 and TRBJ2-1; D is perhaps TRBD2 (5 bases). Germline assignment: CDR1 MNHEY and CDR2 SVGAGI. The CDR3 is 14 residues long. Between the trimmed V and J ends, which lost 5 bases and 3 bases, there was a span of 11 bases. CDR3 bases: TGTGCCAGCAGTCGGGAAGCCCACTACAATGAGCAGTTCTTC. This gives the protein CASSREAHYNEQFF.

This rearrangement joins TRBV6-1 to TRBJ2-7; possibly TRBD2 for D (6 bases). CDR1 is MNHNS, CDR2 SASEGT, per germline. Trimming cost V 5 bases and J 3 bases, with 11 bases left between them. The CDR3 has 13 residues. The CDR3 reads CASSSGVFYEQYF. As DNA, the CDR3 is TGTGCCAGCAGTTCGGGGGTGTTCTACGAGCAGTACTTC.

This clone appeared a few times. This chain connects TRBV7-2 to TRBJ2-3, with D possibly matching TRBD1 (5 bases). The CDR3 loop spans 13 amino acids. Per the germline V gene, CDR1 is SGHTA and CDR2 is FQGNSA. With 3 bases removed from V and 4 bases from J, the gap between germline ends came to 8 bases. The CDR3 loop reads CASSFQGSDTQYF. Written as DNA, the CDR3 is TGTGCCAGCAGCTTTCAGGGTTCAGATACGCAGTATTTT.

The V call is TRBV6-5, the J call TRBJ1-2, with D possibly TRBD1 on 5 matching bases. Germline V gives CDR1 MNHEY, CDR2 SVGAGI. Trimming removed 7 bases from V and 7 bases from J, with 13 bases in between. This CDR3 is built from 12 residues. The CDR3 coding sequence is TGTGCCAGCACGGGGGGGATGGGTGGCTACACCTTC. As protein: CASTGGMGGYTF.